The 29 T cell receptor beta chains in this list originate from one sample, sequenced in a study of T cell responses to AZD1222 COVID-19 vaccine. The protocol was immunoSEQ multiplex PCR, while the TCRdb copy is restricted to in-frame clones and leaves out a portion. The data contain roughly 200,000 clones, almost 90% of them singletons. The sequencing here drew on peripheral blood, taken on day 0 of AZD1222 vaccination. The origin of the receptors is an adult in good health.

This clone was counted ten times or more. This likely comes from a read error, as the CDR3 has no conserved phenylalanine or tryptophan at its end. Because the CDR3's place on the DNA is in doubt, the DNA is left out and the CDR3 is given as listed by TCRdb. The gene calls are TRBV7-8 and TRBJ1-2. Inclusive of both ends, the CDR3 amounts to 10 amino acids. Per germline, CDR1 SGHVS and CDR2 FQNEAQ. CDR3 sequence: CASTEPGQKS.

Written as DNA, the CDR3 is TGTGCCAGCAGCCAAATGGGGGGTAATGAAAAACTGTTTTTT. It is translated as CASSQMGGNEKLFF. This chain links TRBV9 with TRBJ1-4; D may be TRBD1 (5 bases). From germline, CDR1 is SGDLS and CDR2 YYNGEE. CDR3 length: 14 amino acids. With 4 bases removed from V and 4 bases from J, the gap between germline ends came to 11 bases.

This chain uses TRBV5-1 with TRBJ1-2; 7 nucleotides align to TRBD1. After removal of 4 bases from V and 5 bases from J, the junction contained 8 bases not matched to a gene. The CDR3 is 14 residues long. Germline assignment: CDR1 SGHRS and CDR2 YFSETQ. DNA for the CDR3: TGCGCCAGCAGCCTCCAGGGGGACCGGTATGGCTACACCTTC. Translating gives CASSLQGDRYGYTF.

This clone appeared a single time. The chain combines TRBV30 with TRBJ1-1; D gene ambiguous. Germline loops: CDR1 GTSNPN, CDR2 SVGIG (reference sequence). V lost 1 base to trimming and J lost 1 base, with 10 bases between them. The CDR3 totals 14 residues. DNA for the CDR3: TGTGCCTGGAGTGCCATCACTGAGAACACTGAAGCTTTCTTT. Its protein product is CAWSAITENTEAFF.

The chain is built from TRBV19 and TRBJ1-2; the D gene is possibly TRBD1 (5 bases). The length of the CDR3 is 18 residues. Germline CDR1 reads LNHDA; CDR2 reads SQIVND (reference sequence). V gave up 1 base and J gave up 8 bases, with 26 bases separating them. This CDR3 is CASSIVLAGPLRPGGYTF. The CDR3 DNA reads as TGTGCCAGTAGTATAGTCCTGGCAGGGCCACTTCGGCCGGGCGGCTACACCTTC.

The genes are TRBV5-4 and TRBJ1-5; no reliable D call. The CDR3 consists of 14 residues. V was pared by 4 bases and J by 6 bases, with 14 bases between. CDR1 is SGHNT and CDR2 is YYREEE in the germline V gene (reference sequence). Written as DNA, the CDR3 is TGTGCCAGCAGCGAGTCGGCAGGAGGTCAGCCCCAGCATTTT. Its translation is CASSESAGGQPQHF.

This clone was detected a few times. The chain is built from TRBV16 and TRBJ1-5, with 8 bases that match TRBD1. J gave up 8 bases and V 4 bases, and 10 bases lay outside the gene matches. CDR1 KGHSY and CDR2 FQNENV come from the germline V gene. The CDR3 extends over 15 amino acids. CDR3 DNA: TGTGCCAGCAGCCGGGCAGGACAGGGAAGGGAGCCCCAGCATTTT. This sequence encodes CASSRAGQGREPQHF.

On this clone: Other DNA sequences in the same sample also yield this CDR3. The genes are TRBV27 and TRBJ1-2; TRBD1 matches at 10 bases. Unmatched junction bases numbered 6, after V lost 0 bases and J lost 8 bases. The CDR3 is made up of 15 amino acids. The germline V gene has CDR1 MNHEY and CDR2 SMNVEV (reference sequence). The CDR3 protein is CASSLSTGGAYGYTF. CDR3 DNA: TGTGCCAGCAGTTTATCGACAGGGGGCGCGTACGGCTACACCTTC.

This chain uses TRBV2 with TRBJ2-1; the D gene is possibly TRBD2 (6 bases). V shed 6 bases and J shed 9 bases, with 12 bases lying between them. The CDR3 length is 12 residues. The germline gives CDR1 SNHLY, CDR2 FYNNEI. For the CDR3, the DNA is TGTGCCAGCAGACGAACTAGCTCTGAGCAGTTCTTC. Residues: CASRRTSSEQFF.

This clone was seen once. The genes are TRBV7-9 and TRBJ2-7; TRBD1 matches at 8 bases. The ends lost 5 bases at V and 0 bases at J; junction bases unmatched: 6. There are 15 residues in the CDR3. CDR1 and CDR2 (germline): SEHNR, FQNEAQ (reference sequence). DNA of the CDR3: TGTGCCAGCAGCGGACGGACAGGGCCCTCCTACGAGCAGTACTTC. This codes for CASSGRTGPSYEQYF. Variable domain in full (rest from reference TRBV7-9 and TRBJ2-7): DTGVSQNPRHKITKRGQNVTFRCDPISEHNRLYWYRQTLGQGPEFLTYFQNEAQLEKSRLLSDRFSAERPKGSFSTLEIQRTEQGDSAMYLCASSGRTGPSYEQYFGPGTRLTVT.

The chain links TRBV11-2 to TRBJ1-3; possible D gene TRBD1, 5 bases. V was clipped by 1 base and J by 4 bases, with 14 bases between them. The CDR3 runs 16 residues. CDR1 is SGHAT and CDR2 is FQNNGV in the germline V gene. The CDR3 reads CASSLVEGILGNTIYF. CDR3 sequence (DNA): TGTGCCAGCAGCTTAGTTGAGGGGATCCTGGGAAACACCATATATTTT.

In its sample, this clone was seen once. The rearrangement joins TRBV11-1 to TRBJ2-2, with TRBD1 matching over 11 bases. Germline assignment: CDR1 SGHAT and CDR2 FQDESV (reference sequence). The CDR3 loop spans 15 amino acids. Unmatched junction bases numbered 6, after V lost 5 bases and J lost 7 bases. CDR3 in amino acids: CASSAGQGVDGELFF. CDR3 sequence (DNA): TGTGCCAGCAGCGCGGGACAGGGGGTCGACGGGGAGCTGTTTTTT.

The table lists this clone with a count of one. V and J are TRBV20-1 and TRBJ1-5; D perhaps matches TRBD1 (5 bases). The CDR3 runs 14 residues. In germline, CDR1 is DFQATT, CDR2 SNEGSKA (reference sequence). The V end lost 3 bases, the J end lost 4 bases, and 13 bases lay between the germline ends. The CDR3 sequence: CSASKQALNQPQHF. The CDR3 coding sequence is TGCAGTGCTAGTAAACAGGCCTTGAATCAGCCCCAGCATTTT.

The chain carries TRBV14 and TRBJ2-5; a weak D match, TRBD1 (6 bases). Germline assignment: CDR1 SGHDN and CDR2 FVKESK. CDR3 length: 14 amino acids. The V end lost 4 bases, the J end lost 7 bases, and 16 bases lay between the germline ends. CDR3 DNA: TGTGCCAGCAGCCCCGCAGGACAGTTGGGGACCCAGTACTTC. This translates into CASSPAGQLGTQYF.

The chain combines TRBV24-1 with TRBJ2-1, with 8 bases aligning to TRBD2. The junction had 7 bases not matched to a gene; V was cut back by 7 bases and J by 0 bases. The CDR3 sequence is 16 residues long. Germline lookup yields CDR1 KGHDR and CDR2 SFDVKD. The DNA of the CDR3 is TGTGCCACCAGCCCAACTAGCGGACACTCCTACAATGAGCAGTTCTTC. Amino acids: CATSPTSGHSYNEQFF.

This clone was recorded at least ten times. The rearrangement links TRBV5-4 to TRBJ1-2; possible D gene TRBD1, 6 bases. CDR1 and CDR2 (germline): SGHNT, YYREEE (reference sequence). The germline V and J ends were trimmed by 4 bases and 6 bases, with 16 bases remaining between them. The CDR3 is 14 amino acids. The CDR3 spells CASSGRTGWDGYTF. The CDR3 DNA follows: TGTGCCAGCAGCGGAAGAACAGGGTGGGATGGCTACACCTTC. Complete variable domain (other parts from reference TRBV5-4 and TRBJ1-2): ETGVTQSPTHLIKTRGQQVTLRCSSQSGHNTVSWYQQALGQGPQFIFQYYREEENGRGNFPPRFSGLQFPNYSSELNVNALELDDSALYLCASSGRTGWDGYTFGSGTRLTVV.

About this clone: The sample contains more than one DNA sequence encoding this CDR3. The chain employs TRBV7-6 and TRBJ2-1, with 8 nucleotides matching TRBD2. This CDR3 spans 15 amino acids. Trimming cost V 4 bases and J 4 bases; bases outside gene matches: 6. Germline V gene lookup returns CDR1 SGHVS and CDR2 FNYEAQ. The DNA of the CDR3 is TGTGCCAGCAGCTCGTCGGGGGGGGCTTACAATGAGCAGTTCTTC. Encoded protein: CASSSSGGAYNEQFF.

V usage is TRBV13 and J usage is TRBJ2-7; a weak D match, TRBD1 (6 bases). Germline-derived CDR1 and CDR2 are PRHDT and FYEKMQ (reference sequence). The V end lost 5 bases, the J end lost 0 bases, and 11 bases lay between the germline ends. CDR3 length: 14 amino acids. Here the CDR3 DNA reads TGTGCCAGCAGCGGACAGTTCAGCTCCTACGAGCAGTACTTC. It codes for CASSGQFSSYEQYF.

The chain combines TRBV10-3 with TRBJ2-7; 9 bases are shared with TRBD1. CDR3 length: 14 amino acids. Losses at the gene ends were 6 bases for V and 5 bases for J; bases not matched to a gene: 8. Per the germline V gene, CDR1 is ENHRY and CDR2 is SYGVKD. CDR3 protein: CAIRDTGTGHEQYF. The CDR3 DNA follows: TGTGCCATCAGGGATACCGGGACAGGGCACGAGCAGTACTTC.

DNA of the CDR3: TGTGCCAGCAGCTCATACGGGGGGGCCTACAATGAGCAGTTCTTC. Its protein is CASSSYGGAYNEQFF. This chain uses TRBV7-9 with TRBJ2-1, with 8 positions matching TRBD2. The CDR3 loop spans 15 amino acids. V trimming: 4 bases; J trimming: 2 bases; junction bases outside the gene matches: 4. From germline, CDR1 is SEHNR and CDR2 FQNEAQ (reference sequence).

This clone was seen a single time. J is TRBJ1-2 and V is TRBV7-9, with TRBD1 matching 9 bases. V was clipped by 8 bases and J by 8 bases; unmatched bases: 6. Germline assignment: CDR1 SEHNR and CDR2 FQNEAQ (reference sequence). This CDR3 spans 12 amino acids. CDR3 DNA sequence: TGTGCCAGCCGCGCGGGACAGGGAGGCTACACCTTC. Protein: CASRAGQGGYTF.

The J gene is TRBJ1-2, the V gene TRBV28, with a possible D match to TRBD1 (5 bases). V was shortened by 7 bases and J by 0 bases, with 12 bases between the two germline ends. Germline V gives CDR1 MDHEN, CDR2 SYDVKM. The CDR3 has 14 amino acids. CDR3 in DNA: TGTGCCAGCACCCCGGGACTCACTAACTATGGCTACACCTTC. As protein: CASTPGLTNYGYTF.

J is TRBJ2-7 and V is TRBV7-6, with 8 bases fitting TRBD2. The germline V gene encodes CDR1 SGHVS and CDR2 FNYEAQ. The V and J ends lost 1 base and 5 bases, in that order; junction bases with no gene match: 10. The CDR3 is made up of 16 amino acids. The CDR3 DNA is TGTGCCAGCAGCTTAGTCGGGGGGGGCCAAATTAACGAGCAGTACTTC. This encodes CASSLVGGGQINEQYF.

J is TRBJ1-5 and V is TRBV5-4; the D is unclear. The V end was cut by 0 bases, the J end by 4 bases, with 8 bases between. The CDR3 length is 14 residues. Germline CDR1 and CDR2: SGHNT and YYREEE (reference sequence). Here the CDR3 reads CASSLAGKNQPQHF. The CDR3 bases are TGTGCCAGCAGCTTGGCTGGGAAGAATCAGCCCCAGCATTTT. The full variable domain, in which reference TRBV5-4 and TRBJ1-5 provide the parts outside the CDR3, is ETGVTQSPTHLIKTRGQQVTLRCSSQSGHNTVSWYQQALGQGPQFIFQYYREEENGRGNFPPRFSGLQFPNYSSELNVNALELDDSALYLCASSLAGKNQPQHFGDGTRLSIL.

This clone was seen only once. The genes are TRBV5-1 and TRBJ1-6; 8 positions match TRBD1. J lost 7 bases, V lost 0 bases, and 3 bases had no gene match. The germline gives CDR1 SGHRS, CDR2 YFSETQ. The CDR3 is 15 amino acids. CDR3 DNA: TGCGCCAGCAGCTTGGGACAGGGGTTAAATTCACCCCTCCACTTT. Protein: CASSLGQGLNSPLHF.

The chain employs TRBV11-2 and TRBJ1-5, with unresolved D. The ends were cut back, 1 base at V and 1 base at J, with 11 bases in the middle. The CDR3 totals 16 residues. Germline-derived CDR1 and CDR2 are SGHAT and FQNNGV. The CDR3 loop reads CASSLGSGASNQPQHF. CDR3 coding DNA: TGTGCCAGCAGCTTAGGCTCAGGCGCGAGCAATCAGCCCCAGCATTTT. Together with reference TRBV11-2 and TRBJ1-5, the CDR3 gives the full variable domain: EAGVAQSPRYKIIEKRQSVAFWCNPISGHATLYWYQQILGQGPKLLIQFQNNGVVDDSQLPKDRFSAERLKGVDSTLKIQPAKLEDSAVYLCASSLGSGASNQPQHFGDGTRLSIL.

The DNA for the CDR3 is TGCGCCAGCGCCTGGGACGTTAGCAATCAGCCCCAGCATTTT. Translation: CASAWDVSNQPQHF. This chain links TRBV4-1 with TRBJ1-5, with D possibly being TRBD1 (5 bases). CDR1 is MGHRA and CDR2 is YSYEKL in the germline V gene. Deletions cut 8 bases from V and 0 bases from J, with 11 bases between. CDR3 size: 14 residues.

This clone was detected only once. The J gene is TRBJ1-2, the V gene TRBV11-2; 10 nucleotides agree with TRBD1. This CDR3 is 16 amino acids long. Germline V gives CDR1 SGHAT, CDR2 FQNNGV. V trimming: 5 bases; J trimming: 8 bases; junction bases outside the gene matches: 14. As DNA, the CDR3 is TGTGCCAGCAGCCCAGACAGGGGACAGGGGATGGGGGGCTACACCTTC. Translation: CASSPDRGQGMGGYTF. Full variable domain (remainder filled in from reference TRBV11-2 and TRBJ1-2): EAGVAQSPRYKIIEKRQSVAFWCNPISGHATLYWYQQILGQGPKLLIQFQNNGVVDDSQLPKDRFSAERLKGVDSTLKIQPAKLEDSAVYLCASSPDRGQGMGGYTFGSGTRLTVV.

This chain links TRBV5-5 with TRBJ2-3; 9 positions match TRBD2. Germline values: CDR1 SGHKS, CDR2 YYEKEE (reference sequence). This CDR3 spans 15 amino acids. The V gene end was trimmed by 7 bases and the J gene end by 3 bases; junction bases not matched to a gene: 9. The DNA for the CDR3 is TGTGCCAGCGGCAAAGCGGGGGGTCGTACAGATACGCAGTATTTT. It translates to CASGKAGGRTDTQYF. Complete variable domain (other parts from reference TRBV5-5 and TRBJ2-3): DAGVTQSPTHLIKTRGQQVTLRCSPISGHKSVSWYQQVLGQGPQFIFQYYEKEERGRGNFPDRFSARQFPNYSSELNVNALLLGDSALYLCASGKAGGRTDTQYFGPGTRLTVL.